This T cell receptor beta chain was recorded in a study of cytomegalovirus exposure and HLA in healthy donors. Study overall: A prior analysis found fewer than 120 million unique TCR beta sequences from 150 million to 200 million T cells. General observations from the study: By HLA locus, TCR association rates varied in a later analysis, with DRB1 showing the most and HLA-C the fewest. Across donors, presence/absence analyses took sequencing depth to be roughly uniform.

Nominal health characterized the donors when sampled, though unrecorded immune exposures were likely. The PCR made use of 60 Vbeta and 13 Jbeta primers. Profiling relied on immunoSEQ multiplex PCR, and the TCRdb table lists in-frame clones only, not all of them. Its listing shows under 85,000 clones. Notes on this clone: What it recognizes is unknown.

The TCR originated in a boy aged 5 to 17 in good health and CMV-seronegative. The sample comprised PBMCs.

The CDR3 DNA sequence: TGTGCCAGCAGTTTACCGGGACAGGGGAACTATGGCTACACCTTC. Its protein is CASSLPGQGNYGYTF. The chain recombines TRBV6-6 with TRBJ1-2; 10 nucleotides agree with TRBD1. CDR1 MNHNY and CDR2 SVGAGI come from the germline V gene (reference sequence). The CDR3 contains 15 residues. J lost 2 bases, V lost 4 bases, and 4 bases had no gene match.